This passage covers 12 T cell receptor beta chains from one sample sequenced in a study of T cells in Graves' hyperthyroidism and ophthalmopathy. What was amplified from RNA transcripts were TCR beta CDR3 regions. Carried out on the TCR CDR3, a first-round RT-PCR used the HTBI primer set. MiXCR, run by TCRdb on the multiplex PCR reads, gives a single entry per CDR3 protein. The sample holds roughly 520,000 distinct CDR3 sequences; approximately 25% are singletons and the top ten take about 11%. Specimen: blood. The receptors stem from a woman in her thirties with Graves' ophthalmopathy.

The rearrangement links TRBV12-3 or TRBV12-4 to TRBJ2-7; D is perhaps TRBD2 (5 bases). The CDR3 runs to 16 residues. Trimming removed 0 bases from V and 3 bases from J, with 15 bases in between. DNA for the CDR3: TGTGCCAGCAGTTTAGCGCGGGCTGGGATTCTCTACGAGCAGTACTTC. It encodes CASSLARAGILYEQYF.

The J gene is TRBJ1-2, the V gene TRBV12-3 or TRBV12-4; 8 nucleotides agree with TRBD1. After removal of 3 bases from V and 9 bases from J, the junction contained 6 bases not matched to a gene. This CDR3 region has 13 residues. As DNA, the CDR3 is TGTGCCAGCAGTTTGTCAGGGGGCATCAGCTACACCTTC. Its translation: CASSLSGGISYTF.

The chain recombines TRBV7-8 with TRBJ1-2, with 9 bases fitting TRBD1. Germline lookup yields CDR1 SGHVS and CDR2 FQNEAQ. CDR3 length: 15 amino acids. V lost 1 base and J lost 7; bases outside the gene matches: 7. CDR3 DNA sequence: TGTGCCAGCAGCTTAGACAGGGGGCTGGACAGTGGCTACACCTTC. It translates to CASSLDRGLDSGYTF.

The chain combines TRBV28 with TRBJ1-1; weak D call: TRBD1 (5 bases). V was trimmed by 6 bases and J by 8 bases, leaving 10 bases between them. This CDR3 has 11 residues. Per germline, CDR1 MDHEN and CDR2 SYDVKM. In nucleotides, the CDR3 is TGTGCCAGCAGCCGAAGACAGGAAGCTTTCTTT. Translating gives CASSRRQEAFF.

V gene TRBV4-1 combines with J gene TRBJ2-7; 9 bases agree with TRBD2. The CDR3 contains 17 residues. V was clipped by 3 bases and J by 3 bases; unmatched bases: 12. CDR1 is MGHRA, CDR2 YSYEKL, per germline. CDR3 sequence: CASSHTASTSGDYEQYF. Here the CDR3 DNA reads TGCGCCAGCAGCCATACCGCGTCGACTAGCGGAGACTACGAGCAGTACTTC.

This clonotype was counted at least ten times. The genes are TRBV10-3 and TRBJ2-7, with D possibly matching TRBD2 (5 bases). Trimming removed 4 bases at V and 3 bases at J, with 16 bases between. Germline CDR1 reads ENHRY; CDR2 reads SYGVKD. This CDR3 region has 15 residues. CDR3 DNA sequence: TGTGCCATCAGTGCGGACTTTCGCGGAAACTACGAGCAGTACTTC. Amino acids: CAISADFRGNYEQYF.

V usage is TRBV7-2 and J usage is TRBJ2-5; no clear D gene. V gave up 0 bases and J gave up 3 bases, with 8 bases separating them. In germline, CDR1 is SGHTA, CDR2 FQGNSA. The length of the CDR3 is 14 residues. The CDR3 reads CASSLAPAKETQYF. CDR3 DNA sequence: TGTGCCAGCAGCTTAGCACCGGCGAAAGAGACCCAGTACTTC.

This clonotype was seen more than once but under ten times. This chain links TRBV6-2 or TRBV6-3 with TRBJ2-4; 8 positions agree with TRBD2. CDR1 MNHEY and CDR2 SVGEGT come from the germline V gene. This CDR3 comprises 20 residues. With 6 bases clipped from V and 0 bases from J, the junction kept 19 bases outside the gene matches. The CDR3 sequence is CASSPGLVPEMYLAKNIQYF. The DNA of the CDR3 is TGTGCCAGCAGCCCGGGACTAGTCCCCGAAATGTACCTAGCCAAAAACATTCAGTACTTC.

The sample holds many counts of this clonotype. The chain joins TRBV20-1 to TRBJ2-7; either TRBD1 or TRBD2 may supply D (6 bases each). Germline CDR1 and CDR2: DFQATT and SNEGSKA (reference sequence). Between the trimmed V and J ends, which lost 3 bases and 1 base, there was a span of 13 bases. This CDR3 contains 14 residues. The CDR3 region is CSAREGGLSYEQYF. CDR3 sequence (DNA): TGCAGTGCTAGGGAGGGGGGCCTTTCCTACGAGCAGTACTTC.

The CDR3 DNA is TGTGCCAGCAGTTATTTGACAGGATCCTACGAGCAGTACTTC. This sequence encodes CASSYLTGSYEQYF. This chain uses TRBV28 with TRBJ2-7; tentative D call: TRBD1 (6 bases). This CDR3 is built from 14 residues. Trimming removed 4 bases from V and 1 base from J, with 11 bases in between. Looked up from germline, CDR1 is MDHEN and CDR2 is SYDVKM.

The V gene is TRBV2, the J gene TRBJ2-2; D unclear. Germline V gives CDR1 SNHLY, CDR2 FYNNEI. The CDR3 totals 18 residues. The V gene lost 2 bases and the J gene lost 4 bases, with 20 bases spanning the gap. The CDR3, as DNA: TGTGCCAGCAGTGAAAGGGTGCGCCCAGATCGACTCACCGGGGAGCTGTTTTTT. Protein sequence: CASSERVRPDRLTGELFF.

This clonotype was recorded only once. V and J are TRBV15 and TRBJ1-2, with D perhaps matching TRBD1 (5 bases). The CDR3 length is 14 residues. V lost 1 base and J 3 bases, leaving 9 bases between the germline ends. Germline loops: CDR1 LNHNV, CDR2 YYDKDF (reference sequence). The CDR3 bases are TGTGCCACCAGCAGAGGGGGCGCCTACTATGGCTACACCTTC. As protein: CATSRGGAYYGYTF.